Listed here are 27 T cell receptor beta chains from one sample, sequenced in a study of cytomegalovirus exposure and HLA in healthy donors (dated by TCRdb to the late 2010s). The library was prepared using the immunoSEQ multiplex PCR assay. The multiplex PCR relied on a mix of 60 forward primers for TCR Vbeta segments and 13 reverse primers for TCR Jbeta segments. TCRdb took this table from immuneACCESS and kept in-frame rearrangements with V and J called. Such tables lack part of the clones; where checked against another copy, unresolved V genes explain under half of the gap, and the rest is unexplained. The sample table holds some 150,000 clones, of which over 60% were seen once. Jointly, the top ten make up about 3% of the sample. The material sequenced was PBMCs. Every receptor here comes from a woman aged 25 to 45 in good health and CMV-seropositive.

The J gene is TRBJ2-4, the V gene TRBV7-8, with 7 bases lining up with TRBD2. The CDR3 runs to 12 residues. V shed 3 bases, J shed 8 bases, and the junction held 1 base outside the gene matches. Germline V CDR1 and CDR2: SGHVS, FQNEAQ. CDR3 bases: TGTGCCAGCAGCTTGAGCGGGGACATTCAGTACTTC. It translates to CASSLSGDIQYF.

The CDR3 nucleotides read TGCGCCAGCAGCTTGCAGGGAGGGGAAAAACTGTTTTTT. Translated: CASSLQGGEKLFF. The chain employs TRBV5-1 and TRBJ1-4, with a weak D call TRBD1 (5 bases). The germline V and J ends were trimmed by 1 base and 8 bases, with 9 bases remaining between them. Germline V lookup: CDR1 SGHRS, CDR2 YFSETQ. CDR3 length: 13 residues.

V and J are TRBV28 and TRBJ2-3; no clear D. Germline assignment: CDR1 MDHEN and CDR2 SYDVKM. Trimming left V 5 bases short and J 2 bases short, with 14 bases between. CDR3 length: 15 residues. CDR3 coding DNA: TGTGCCAGCAGTACCCCCCCCGCGCTCACAGATACGCAGTATTTT. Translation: CASSTPPALTDTQYF.

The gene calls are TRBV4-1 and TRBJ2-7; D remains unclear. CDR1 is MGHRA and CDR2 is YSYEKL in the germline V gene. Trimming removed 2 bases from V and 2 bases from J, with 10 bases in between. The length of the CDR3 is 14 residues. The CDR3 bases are TGCGCCAGCAGCCAACCCCGACAAACCTACGAGCAGTACTTC. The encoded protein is CASSQPRQTYEQYF.

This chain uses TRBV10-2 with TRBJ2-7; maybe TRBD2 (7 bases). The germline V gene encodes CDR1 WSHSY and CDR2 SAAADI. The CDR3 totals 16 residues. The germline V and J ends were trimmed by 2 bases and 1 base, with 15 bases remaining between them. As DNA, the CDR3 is TGCGCCAGCAGTGAGACCAAGGGGGGGTGGTCCTACGAGCAGTACTTC. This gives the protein CASSETKGGWSYEQYF.

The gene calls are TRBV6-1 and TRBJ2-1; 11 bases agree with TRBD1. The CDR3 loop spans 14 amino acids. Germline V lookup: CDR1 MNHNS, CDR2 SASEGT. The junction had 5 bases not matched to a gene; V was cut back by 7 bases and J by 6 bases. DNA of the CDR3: TGTGCCAGCAAGGGACAGGGGGTTCGCAATGAGCAGTTCTTC. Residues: CASKGQGVRNEQFF.

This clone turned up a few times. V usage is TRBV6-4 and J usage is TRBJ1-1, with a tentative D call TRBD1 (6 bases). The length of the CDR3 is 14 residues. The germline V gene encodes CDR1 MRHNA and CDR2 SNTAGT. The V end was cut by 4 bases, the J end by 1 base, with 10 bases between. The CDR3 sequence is CASSAHRENTEAFF. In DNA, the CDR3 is TGTGCCAGCAGTGCCCACAGGGAGAACACTGAAGCTTTCTTT.

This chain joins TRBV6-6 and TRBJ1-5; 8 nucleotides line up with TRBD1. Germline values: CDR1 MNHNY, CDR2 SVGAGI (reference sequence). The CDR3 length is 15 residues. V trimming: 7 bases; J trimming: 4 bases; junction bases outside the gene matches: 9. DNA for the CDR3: TGTGCCAGCAACCCGGGACAGGCCTCTAATCAGCCCCAGCATTTT. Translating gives CASNPGQASNQPQHF.

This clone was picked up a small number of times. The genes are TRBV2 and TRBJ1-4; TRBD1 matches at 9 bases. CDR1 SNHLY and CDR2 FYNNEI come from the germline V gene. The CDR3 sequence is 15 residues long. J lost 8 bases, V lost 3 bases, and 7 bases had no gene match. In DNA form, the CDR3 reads TGTGCCAGCAGTGAGAGAGGACAGGGGTTCGAAAAACTGTTTTTT. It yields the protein CASSERGQGFEKLFF.

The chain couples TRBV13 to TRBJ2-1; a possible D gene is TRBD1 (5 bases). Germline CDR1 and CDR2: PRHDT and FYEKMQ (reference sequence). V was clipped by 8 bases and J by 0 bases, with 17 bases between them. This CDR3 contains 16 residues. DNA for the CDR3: TGTGCCAGCTCTAGGTGGGGCTCAAGCTCCTACAATGAGCAGTTCTTC. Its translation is CASSRWGSSSYNEQFF.

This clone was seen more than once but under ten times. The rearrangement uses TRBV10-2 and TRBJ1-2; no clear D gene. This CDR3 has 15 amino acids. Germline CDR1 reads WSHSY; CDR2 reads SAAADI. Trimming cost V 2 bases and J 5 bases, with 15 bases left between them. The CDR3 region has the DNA TGCGCCAGCAGTGAGGATGTGACAAAGGTTTATGGCTACACCTTC. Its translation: CASSEDVTKVYGYTF.

Here the CDR3 DNA reads TGCGCCAGCAGTTTAAGTCTCGGGGAGACCCAGTACTTC. It is translated as CASSLSLGETQYF. The chain is built from TRBV5-1 and TRBJ2-5; D is unclear. The CDR3 spans 13 residues. Germline CDR1 and CDR2: SGHRS and YFSETQ. V was clipped by 5 bases and J by 5 bases, with 13 bases between them.

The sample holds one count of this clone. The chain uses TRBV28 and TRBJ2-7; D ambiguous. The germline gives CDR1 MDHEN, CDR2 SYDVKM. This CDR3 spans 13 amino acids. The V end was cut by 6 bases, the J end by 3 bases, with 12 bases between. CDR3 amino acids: CASRGYEVYEQYF. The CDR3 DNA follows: TGTGCCAGCAGGGGCTATGAAGTCTACGAGCAGTACTTC.

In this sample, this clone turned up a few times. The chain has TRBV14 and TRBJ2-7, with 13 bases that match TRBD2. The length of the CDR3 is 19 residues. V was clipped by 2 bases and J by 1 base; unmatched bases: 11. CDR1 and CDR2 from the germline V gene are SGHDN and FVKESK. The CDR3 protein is CASSQSPRTSGRWSYEQYF. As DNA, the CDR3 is TGTGCCAGCAGCCAATCCCCCCGGACTAGCGGGAGATGGTCCTACGAGCAGTACTTC.

CDR3 DNA sequence: TGTGCCAGCAGCTCCCCGACAGGGAGCTCCTATAATTCACCCCTCCACTTT. Its protein is CASSSPTGSSYNSPLHF. This sequence joins TRBV9 and TRBJ1-6; 7 bases line up with TRBD1. This CDR3 comprises 17 residues. Trimming took 4 bases from V and 0 from J; bases not matched to a gene: 7. Looked up from germline, CDR1 is SGDLS and CDR2 is YYNGEE.

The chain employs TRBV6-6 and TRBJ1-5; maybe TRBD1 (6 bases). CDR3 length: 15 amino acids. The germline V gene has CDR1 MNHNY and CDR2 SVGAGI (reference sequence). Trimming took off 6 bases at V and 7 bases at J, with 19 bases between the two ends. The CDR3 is CASSRTGRVGQPQHF. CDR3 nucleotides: TGTGCCAGCAGCAGAACAGGGAGGGTAGGCCAGCCCCAGCATTTT.

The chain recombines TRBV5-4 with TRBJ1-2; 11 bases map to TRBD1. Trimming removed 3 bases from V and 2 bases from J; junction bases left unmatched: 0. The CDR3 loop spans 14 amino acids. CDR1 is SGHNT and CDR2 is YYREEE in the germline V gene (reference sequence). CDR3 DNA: TGTGCCAGCAGCTGGACAGGGGGCAACTATGGCTACACCTTC. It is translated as CASSWTGGNYGYTF.

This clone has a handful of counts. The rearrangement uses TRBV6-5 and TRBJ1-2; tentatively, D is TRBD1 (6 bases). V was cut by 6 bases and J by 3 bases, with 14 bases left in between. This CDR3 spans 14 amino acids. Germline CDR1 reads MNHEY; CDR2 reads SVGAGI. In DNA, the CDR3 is TGTGCCAGCAGAGGGACAACAACTTACTATGGCTACACCTTC. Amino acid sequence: CASRGTTTYYGYTF.

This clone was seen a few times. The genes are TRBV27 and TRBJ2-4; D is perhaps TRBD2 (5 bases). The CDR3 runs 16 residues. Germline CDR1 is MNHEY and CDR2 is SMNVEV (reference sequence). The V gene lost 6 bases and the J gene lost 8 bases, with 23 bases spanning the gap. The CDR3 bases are TGTGCCAGCAGCGCCCGTTTCAGTGGAGGTGAGGACATTCAGTACTTC. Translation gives CASSARFSGGEDIQYF.

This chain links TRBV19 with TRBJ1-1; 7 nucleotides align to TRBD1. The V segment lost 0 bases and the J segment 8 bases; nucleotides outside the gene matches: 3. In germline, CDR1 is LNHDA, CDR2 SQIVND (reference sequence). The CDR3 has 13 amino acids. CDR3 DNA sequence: TGTGCCAGTAGTATAGAAGGGGGCTCGGAAGCTTTCTTT. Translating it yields CASSIEGGSEAFF.

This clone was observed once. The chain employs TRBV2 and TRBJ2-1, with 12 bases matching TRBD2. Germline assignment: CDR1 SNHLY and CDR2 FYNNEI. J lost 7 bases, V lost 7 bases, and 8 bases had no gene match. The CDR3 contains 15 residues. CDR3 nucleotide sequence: TGTGCCAGCAACCCGACTAGCGGGGGTATTAATGAGCAGTTCTTC. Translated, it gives CASNPTSGGINEQFF.

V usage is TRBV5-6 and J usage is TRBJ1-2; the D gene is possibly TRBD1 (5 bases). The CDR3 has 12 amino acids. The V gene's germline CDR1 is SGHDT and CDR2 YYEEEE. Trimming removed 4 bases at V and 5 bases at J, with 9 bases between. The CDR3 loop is CASSARVYGYTF. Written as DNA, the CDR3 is TGTGCCAGCAGCGCCAGGGTTTATGGCTACACCTTC.

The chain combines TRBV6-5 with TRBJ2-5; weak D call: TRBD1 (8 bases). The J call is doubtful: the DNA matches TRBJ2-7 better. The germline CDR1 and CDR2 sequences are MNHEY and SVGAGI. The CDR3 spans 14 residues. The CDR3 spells CASRKQGGLGEQYF. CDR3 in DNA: TGTGCCAGCAGGAAACAGGGGGGGTTGGGCGAGCAGTACTTC.

As DNA, the CDR3 is TGTGCCAGCAGGGACAGGGAAGGCACAGATACGCAGTATTTT. It translates to CASRDREGTDTQYF. The chain has TRBV7-9 and TRBJ2-3, with 8 bases fitting TRBD1. CDR3 length: 14 residues. J was trimmed by 1 base and V by 6 bases; bases with no gene match: 3. Per the germline V gene, CDR1 is SEHNR and CDR2 is FQNEAQ (reference sequence).

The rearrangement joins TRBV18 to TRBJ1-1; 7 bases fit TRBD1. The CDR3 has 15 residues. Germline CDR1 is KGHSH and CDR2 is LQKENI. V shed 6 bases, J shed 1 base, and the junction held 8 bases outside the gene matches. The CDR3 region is CASSISTGWNTEAFF. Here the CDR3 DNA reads TGTGCCAGCTCTATTTCGACAGGGTGGAACACTGAAGCTTTCTTT. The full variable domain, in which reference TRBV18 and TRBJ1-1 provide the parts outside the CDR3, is NAGVMQNPRHLVRRRGQEARLRCSPMKGHSHVYWYRQLPEEGLKFMVYLQKENIIDESGMPKERFSAEFPKEGPSILRIQQVVRGDSAAYFCASSISTGWNTEAFFGQGTRLTVV.

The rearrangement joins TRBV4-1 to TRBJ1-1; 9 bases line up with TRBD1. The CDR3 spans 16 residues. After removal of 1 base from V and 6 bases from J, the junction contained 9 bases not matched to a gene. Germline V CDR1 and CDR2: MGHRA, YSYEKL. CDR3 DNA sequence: TGCGCCAGCAGCCAAGTCTCAGGACAGGGGTGGGCTGAAGCTTTCTTT. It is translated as CASSQVSGQGWAEAFF.

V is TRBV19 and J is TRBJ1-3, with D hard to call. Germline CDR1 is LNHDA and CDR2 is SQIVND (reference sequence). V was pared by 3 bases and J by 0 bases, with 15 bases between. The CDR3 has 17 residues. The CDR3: CASSIPRHLSSGNTIYF. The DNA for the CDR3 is TGTGCCAGTAGTATCCCTCGACATCTAAGCTCTGGAAACACCATATATTTT.